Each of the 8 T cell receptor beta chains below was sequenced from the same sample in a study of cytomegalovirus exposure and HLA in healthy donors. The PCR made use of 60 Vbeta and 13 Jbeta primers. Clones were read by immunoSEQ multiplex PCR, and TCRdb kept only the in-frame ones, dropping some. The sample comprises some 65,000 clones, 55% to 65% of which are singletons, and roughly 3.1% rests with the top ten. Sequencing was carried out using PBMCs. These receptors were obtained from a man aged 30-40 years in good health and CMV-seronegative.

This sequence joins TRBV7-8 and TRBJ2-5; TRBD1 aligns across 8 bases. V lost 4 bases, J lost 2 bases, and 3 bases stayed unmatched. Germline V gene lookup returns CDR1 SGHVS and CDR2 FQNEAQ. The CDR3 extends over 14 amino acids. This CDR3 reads CASSSRTGQETQYF. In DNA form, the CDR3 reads TGTGCCAGCAGCTCAAGGACAGGGCAAGAGACCCAGTACTTC.

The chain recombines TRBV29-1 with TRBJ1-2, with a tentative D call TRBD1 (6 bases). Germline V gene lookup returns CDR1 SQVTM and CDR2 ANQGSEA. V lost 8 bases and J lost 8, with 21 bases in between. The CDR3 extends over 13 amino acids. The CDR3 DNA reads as TGCAGCTCTTCAGGACAGCCCGGTAGGGGCTACACCTTC. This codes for CSSSGQPGRGYTF. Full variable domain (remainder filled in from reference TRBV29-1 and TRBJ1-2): SAVISQKPSRDICQRGTSLTIQCQVDSQVTMMFWYRQQPGQSLTLIATANQGSEATYESGFVIDKFPISRPNLTFSTLTVSNMSPEDSSIYLCSSSGQPGRGYTFGSGTRLTVV.

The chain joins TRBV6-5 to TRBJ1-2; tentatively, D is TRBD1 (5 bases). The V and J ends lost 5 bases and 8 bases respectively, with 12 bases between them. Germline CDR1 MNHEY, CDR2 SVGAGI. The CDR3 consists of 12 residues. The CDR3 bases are TGTGCCAGCAGTCCCACAGGTATCGGCTACACCTTC. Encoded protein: CASSPTGIGYTF.

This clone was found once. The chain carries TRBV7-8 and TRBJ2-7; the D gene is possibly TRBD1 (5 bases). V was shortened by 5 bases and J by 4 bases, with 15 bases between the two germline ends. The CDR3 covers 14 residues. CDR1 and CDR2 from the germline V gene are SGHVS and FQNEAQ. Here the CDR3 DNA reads TGTGCCAGCAGCGAAGGGCGGACACCTTACGAGCAGTACTTC. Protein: CASSEGRTPYEQYF.

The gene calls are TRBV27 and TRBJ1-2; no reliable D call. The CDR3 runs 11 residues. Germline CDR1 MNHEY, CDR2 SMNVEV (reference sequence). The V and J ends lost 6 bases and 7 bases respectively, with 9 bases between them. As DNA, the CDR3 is TGTGCCAGCAGATTTCGGGGTGGCTACACCTTC. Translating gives CASRFRGGYTF.

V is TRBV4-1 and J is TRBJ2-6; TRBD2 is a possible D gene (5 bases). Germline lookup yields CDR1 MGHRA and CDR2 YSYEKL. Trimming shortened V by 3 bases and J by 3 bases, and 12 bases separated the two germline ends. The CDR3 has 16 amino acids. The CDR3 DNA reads TGCGCCAGCAGCCAGGTGAGGGCTCGTGGGGCCAACGTCCTGACTTTC. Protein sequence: CASSQVRARGANVLTF.

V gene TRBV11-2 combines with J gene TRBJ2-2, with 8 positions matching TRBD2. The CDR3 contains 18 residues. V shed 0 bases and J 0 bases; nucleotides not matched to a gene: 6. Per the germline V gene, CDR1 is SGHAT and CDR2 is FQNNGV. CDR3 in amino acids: CASSLDPRGGTNTGELFF. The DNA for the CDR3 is TGTGCCAGCAGCTTAGACCCCCGGGGGGGCACGAACACCGGGGAGCTGTTTTTT.

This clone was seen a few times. This chain's CDR3 is CASSLKSGRYGYTF. The CDR3 DNA sequence: TGTGCCAGCAGCTTAAAGTCGGGTCGATATGGCTACACCTTC. The J gene is TRBJ1-2, the V gene TRBV7-9; the D is unclear. CDR3 length: 14 amino acids. Per the germline V gene, CDR1 is SEHNR and CDR2 is FQNEAQ (reference sequence). With 2 bases removed from V and 5 bases from J, the gap between germline ends came to 12 bases.